Shown below are 22 T cell receptor beta chains from a single sample sequenced in a study of blood T cell repertoires in COVID-19. Method: immunoSEQ multiplex PCR; TCRdb's copy keeps in-frame clones and lacks some. The sample carries 330,000 or so clones, roughly 86% recorded once. Specimen: peripheral blood. The receptor source for this set is a man under 40 with COVID-19, enrolled during active disease.

The CDR3 loop is CASSPPRAGDSGNTIYF. In nucleotides, the CDR3 is TGTGCCAGCTCACCACCGCGGGCAGGGGACTCTGGAAACACCATATATTTT. V gene TRBV18 combines with J gene TRBJ1-3; maybe TRBD1 (6 bases). Between the trimmed V and J ends, which lost 0 bases and 0 bases, there was a span of 12 bases. The CDR3 covers 17 residues. Germline V gene lookup returns CDR1 KGHSH and CDR2 LQKENI.

The chain is built from TRBV7-2 and TRBJ2-5, with TRBD1 matching over 9 bases. Germline trimming cut 5 bases from V and 2 bases from J; bases unmatched to any gene: 9. The CDR3 length is 16 residues. Germline-derived CDR1 and CDR2 are SGHTA and FQGNSA. This CDR3 is CASSLSGGQGQETQYF. In DNA, the CDR3 is TGTGCCAGCAGCCTGTCAGGAGGACAGGGGCAAGAGACCCAGTACTTC.

The CDR3 here is CASSLVVGPVEAFF. CDR3 sequence (DNA): TGTGCCAGCAGCTTGGTTGTGGGGCCAGTTGAAGCTTTCTTT. The chain recombines TRBV5-8 with TRBJ1-1, with D perhaps TRBD1 (5 bases). V shed 0 bases and J shed 7 bases, with 13 bases lying between them. In germline, CDR1 is SGHTS, CDR2 YDEGEE. The CDR3 has 14 residues. The full variable domain, with the rest looked up from reference TRBV5-8 and TRBJ1-1, is EAGVTQSPTHLIKTRGQQATLRCSPISGHTSVYWYQQALGLGLQFLLWYDEGEERNRGNFPPRFSGRQFPNYSSELNVNALELEDSALYLCASSLVVGPVEAFFGQGTRLTVV.

V gene TRBV7-3 combines with J gene TRBJ1-5, with TRBD1 matching over 11 bases. Germline CDR1 reads SGHTA; CDR2 reads FQGTGA. CDR3 length equals 15 residues. After removal of 5 bases from V and 6 bases from J, the junction contained 6 bases not matched to a gene. The CDR3, as DNA: TGTGCCAGCAGCCCCGGGACAGGGGGAAGTCAGCCCCAGCATTTT. Protein product: CASSPGTGGSQPQHF.

This clone was recorded only once. The chain couples TRBV27 to TRBJ1-6; a weak D match, TRBD1 (6 bases). Germline V lookup: CDR1 MNHEY, CDR2 SMNVEV (reference sequence). CDR3 length equals 18 residues. V dropped 2 bases and J dropped 5 bases, with 19 bases sitting between them. In DNA, the CDR3 is TGTGCCAGCAGTTTAATTTTTGGTCGGGCAGGGGATAATTCACCCCTCCACTTT. It encodes CASSLIFGRAGDNSPLHF.

CDR3 nucleotide sequence: TGCAGCGTTCCCCGGGGGAGGGGCGGCTACACCTTC. Its translation: CSVPRGRGGYTF. This chain links TRBV29-1 with TRBJ1-2; D perhaps matches TRBD1 (5 bases). The CDR3 contains 12 residues. V was pared by 5 bases and J by 8 bases, with 15 bases between. Germline V gene data show CDR1 as SQVTM and CDR2 as ANQGSEA.

V and J are TRBV6-2 or TRBV6-3 and TRBJ1-1, with TRBD1 matching over 8 bases. The CDR3 extends over 14 amino acids. CDR1 MNHEY and CDR2 SVGEGT come from the germline V gene. Trimming cost V 4 bases and J 4 bases; bases outside gene matches: 5. CDR3 in amino acids: CASSLQGVSTEAFF. CDR3 bases: TGTGCCAGCAGTTTACAGGGGGTTTCCACTGAAGCTTTCTTT.

The chain employs TRBV15 and TRBJ1-2; D remains unclear. V was clipped by 3 bases and J by 2 bases, with 4 bases between them. CDR3 length: 12 amino acids. Germline-derived CDR1 and CDR2 are LNHNV and YYDKDF (reference sequence). CDR3 sequence reads: CATSSRNYGYTF. The DNA for the CDR3 is TGTGCCACCAGCAGCCGGAACTATGGCTACACCTTC.

Only one count was recorded for this clone. The J gene is TRBJ2-7, the V gene TRBV6-5, with D unresolved. V was shortened by 4 bases and J by 8 bases, with 18 bases between the two germline ends. Germline V lookup: CDR1 MNHEY, CDR2 SVGAGI. This CDR3 is 14 amino acids long. The CDR3 reads CASSFRLSVDQQYF. CDR3 nucleotides: TGTGCCAGCAGTTTTAGACTCTCAGTGGATCAGCAGTACTTC.

This clone was seen just once. The chain has TRBV6-1 and TRBJ2-1, with D tentatively TRBD2 (5 bases). Germline lookup yields CDR1 MNHNS and CDR2 SASEGT. The CDR3 consists of 16 residues. V gave up 3 bases and J gave up 0 bases, with 12 bases separating them. The DNA for the CDR3 is TGTGCCAGCAGTGAGTGGACTCTCCACTCCTACAATGAGCAGTTCTTC. Its translation: CASSEWTLHSYNEQFF.

This clone appeared a few times. CDR3 sequence reads: CASSLLGLGQGGYGYTF. As DNA, the CDR3 is TGTGCCAGCAGCTTACTAGGGCTAGGACAGGGAGGGTATGGCTACACCTTC. The chain carries TRBV5-4 and TRBJ1-2, with TRBD1 matching over 8 bases. This CDR3 spans 17 amino acids. V shed 2 bases, J shed 5 bases, and the junction held 14 bases outside the gene matches. CDR1 and CDR2 (germline): SGHNT, YYREEE (reference sequence).

This sequence joins TRBV7-8 and TRBJ1-1; the D is unclear. CDR1 and CDR2 from the germline V gene are SGHVS and FQNEAQ. This CDR3 region has 14 residues. V was pared by 3 bases and J by 4 bases, with 12 bases between. The CDR3 nucleotides read TGTGCCAGCAGCTTTAAGCCCCAAGCCACTGAAGCTTTCTTT. Encoded protein: CASSFKPQATEAFF.

J is TRBJ2-7 and V is TRBV7-9, with TRBD2 matching 8 bases. Germline V gene sequence: CDR1 SEHNR, CDR2 FQNEAQ (reference sequence). This CDR3 comprises 16 residues. The J segment lost 4 bases and the V segment lost 4 bases, leaving 12 bases of the junction unmatched. The CDR3 sequence: CASSSKPYGGRYEQYF. The CDR3 nucleotides are TGTGCCAGCAGCTCGAAGCCCTACGGCGGGAGGTACGAGCAGTACTTC.

The gene calls are TRBV4-3 and TRBJ1-1; TRBD1 matches at 8 bases. V dropped 3 bases and J dropped 8; count of bases not matched to a gene: 5. In germline, CDR1 is LGHNA, CDR2 YSLEER. The CDR3 has 13 amino acids. The CDR3 loop is CASSQVQGGEAFF. DNA of the CDR3: TGCGCCAGCAGCCAGGTACAGGGGGGAGAAGCTTTCTTT.

The chain is built from TRBV9 and TRBJ2-5; D not certain. The germline CDR1 and CDR2 sequences are SGDLS and YYNGEE. V gave up 2 bases and J gave up 5 bases, with 7 bases separating them. The CDR3 loop spans 12 amino acids. CDR3: CASSVEFETQYF. DNA for the CDR3: TGTGCCAGCAGCGTCGAGTTTGAGACCCAGTACTTC.

This chain connects TRBV6-2 or TRBV6-3 to TRBJ2-7; 10 bases fit TRBD1. CDR3 length: 16 residues. The V gene end was trimmed by 4 bases and the J gene end by 4 bases; junction bases not matched to a gene: 10. Germline CDR1 MNHEY, CDR2 SVGEGT. CDR3 amino acids: CASSSSGTGALYEQYF. CDR3 sequence (DNA): TGTGCCAGCAGTTCAAGCGGGACAGGGGCCTTATACGAGCAGTACTTC.

The chain joins TRBV6-5 to TRBJ2-7; D may be TRBD1 (6 bases). Trimming shortened V by 7 bases and J by 4 bases, and 20 bases separated the two germline ends. Germline assignment: CDR1 MNHEY and CDR2 SVGAGI. This CDR3 spans 15 amino acids. Here the CDR3 DNA reads TGTGCCAGCATTCCAATCGGCCAGGGGTCGTACGAGCAGTACTTC. Translation gives CASIPIGQGSYEQYF.

The chain is built from TRBV5-6 and TRBJ1-3; 8 bases agree with TRBD1. The CDR3 is made up of 18 amino acids. V dropped 4 bases and J dropped 1; count of bases not matched to a gene: 13. Germline V lookup: CDR1 SGHDT, CDR2 YYEEEE. CDR3 sequence (DNA): TGTGCCAGCAGCCCCTACCCCAGGGGGCCTGAATCTGGAAACACCATATATTTT. Its translation: CASSPYPRGPESGNTIYF. Based on the CDR3 plus reference TRBV5-6 and TRBJ1-3, the full variable domain is DAGVTQSPTHLIKTRGQQVTLRCSPKSGHDTVSWYQQALGQGPQFIFQYYEEEERQRGNFPDRFSGHQFPNYSSELNVNALLLGDSALYLCASSPYPRGPESGNTIYFGEGSWLTVV.

This clone has just one count. J is TRBJ2-7 and V is TRBV12-5, with D uncertain. Germline CDR1 is LGHNT and CDR2 is FRNRAP. The CDR3 sequence is 15 residues long. V was clipped by 3 bases and J by 9 bases, with 21 bases between them. The CDR3 sequence is CASGFDSKNPTRQYF. The CDR3 nucleotides are TGTGCTAGTGGTTTTGATAGTAAAAACCCTACGAGGCAGTACTTC.

The chain couples TRBV19 to TRBJ1-3; no definite D call. Per the germline V gene, CDR1 is LNHDA and CDR2 is SQIVND (reference sequence). This CDR3 spans 14 amino acids. Trimming cost V 8 bases and J 4 bases, with 15 bases left between them. The CDR3 DNA sequence: TGTGCCAGTCGTTCGACGGAGCTGGGAAACACCATATATTTT. This encodes CASRSTELGNTIYF. The full variable domain, completed using reference TRBV19 and TRBJ1-3, is DGGITQSPKYLFRKEGQNVTLSCEQNLNHDAMYWYRQDPGQGLRLIYYSQIVNDFQKGDIAEGYSVSREKKESFPLTVTSAQKNPTAFYLCASRSTELGNTIYFGEGSWLTVV.

The chain combines TRBV5-6 with TRBJ1-1; TRBD1 aligns across 8 bases. Germline values: CDR1 SGHDT, CDR2 YYEEEE. V lost 4 bases and J lost 3; bases outside the gene matches: 8. CDR3 length equals 15 residues. CDR3 nucleotides: TGTGCCAGCAGCAGTACAGGGGGGTGGGACACTGAAGCTTTCTTT. The encoded protein is CASSSTGGWDTEAFF.

V gene TRBV18 combines with J gene TRBJ2-2; 8 bases are shared with TRBD1. The CDR3 loop spans 16 amino acids. The V and J ends lost 0 bases and 6 bases, in that order; junction bases with no gene match: 6. Germline CDR1 KGHSH, CDR2 LQKENI. DNA for the CDR3: TGTGCCAGCTCACCACCGGACAGGGTTACTGCCGGGGAGCTGTTTTTT. Translating it yields CASSPPDRVTAGELFF.